The 2 T cell receptor beta chains given below trace back to one sample, sequenced in a study of post-analysis software for immune sequencing data (dated by TCRdb to between 2015 and 2017). The full study reports these points: Significantly higher frequencies in patients than in controls were found for roughly 5 TRBV segments, including TRBV5-6, TRBV5-1 and TRBV20-1.

For these TCRs, the target antigens are not known. Library generation was performed with PCR. The listed sequencing device is Illumina HiSeq 2500. To reduce PCR and sequencing biases, unique molecular identifiers were incorporated into the TCR beta cDNA libraries. TCRdb reworked the public reads: Q25 trimming with fastp, MiXCR clone assembly, productive beta chains retained. When rows share a CDR3 protein, they turn into one entry using the most common DNA and genes. This sample lists 750,000 to 950,000 distinct CDR3 sequences; around 53% were detected once. The biggest ten clones account for 4% to 5.5% of the sample. Source material: blood. The receptors were gathered from a girl between 5 and 17 years old with multiple sclerosis.

The chain combines TRBV14 with TRBJ2-5; D is possibly TRBD2 (5 bases). The CDR3 covers 16 residues. The V gene's germline CDR1 is SGHDN and CDR2 FVKESK. The ends were cut back, 3 bases at V and 2 bases at J, with 16 bases in the middle. The CDR3: CASSHRRQVGQETQYF. Written as DNA, the CDR3 is TGTGCCAGCAGCCACAGGAGGCAGGTCGGGCAAGAGACCCAGTACTTC.

This clonotype showed up just once. This sequence joins TRBV20-1 and TRBJ1-2; D uncertain. The CDR3 has 16 residues. CDR1 is DFQATT and CDR2 is SNEGSKA in the germline V gene (reference sequence). V lost 2 bases to trimming and J lost 0 bases, with 16 bases between them. The CDR3 bases are TGCAGTGCTAGAAGTGTAGGCCAGTATCCTAACTATGGCTACACCTTC. It specifies CSARSVGQYPNYGYTF.